Sequencing of this TCR beta chain was carried out in a study of T-cell memory formation after mild COVID-19. MiXCR, run by TCRdb on the 5' RACE reads, gives a single entry per CDR3 protein. The table lists roughly 450,000 distinct CDR3 sequences, roughly 18% of them singletons. As concerns this clonotype: A read error may explain this, as a much larger clone is one base away.

This TCR was sampled from a young man who had mild COVID-19 (a few samples of this study predate the infection). Cell type and time point are not known. The source material was PBMCs or a T cell subset sorted from them (not recorded which).

The CDR3 DNA reads as TGTGCCAGCAGCTTGGCAGCGTGGGCGCCCACAGATACGCAGTATTTT. Protein: CASSLAAWAPTDTQYF. The gene calls are TRBV5-6 and TRBJ2-3; D gene uncertain. This CDR3 is 16 amino acids long. CDR1 is SGHDT and CDR2 is YYEEEE in the germline V gene. Trimming shortened V by 0 bases and J by 2 bases, and 13 bases separated the two germline ends.